These 3 T cell receptor beta chains were all obtained from the same sample, sequenced in a study of neurological immune-mediated disorders. TCRdb redid the calling of the 5' RACE reads with MiXCR, one entry per CDR3 protein. The table shows about 46,000 distinct CDR3 sequences, with about 1.8% occurring only once. Sequencing was done on a sample of PBMCs. These receptors originate from a middle-aged woman with multiple sclerosis.

This clonotype was counted at least ten times. The chain links TRBV5-1 to TRBJ2-7; 13 bases are a match to TRBD2. The CDR3 extends over 17 amino acids. The germline V gene encodes CDR1 SGHRS and CDR2 YFSETQ. Germline trimming cut 0 bases from V and 4 bases from J; bases unmatched to any gene: 7. The CDR3 reads CASSLGLAGGGSYEQYF. For the CDR3, the DNA is TGCGCCAGCAGCTTGGGACTAGCGGGGGGCGGGTCTTACGAGCAGTACTTC.

The table lists this clonotype with many counts. The V gene is TRBV11-2, the J gene TRBJ1-4; D is unclear. The germline gives CDR1 SGHAT, CDR2 FQNNGV. Trimming removed 4 bases from V and 0 bases from J, with 6 bases in between. The CDR3 has 14 amino acids. The CDR3 is CASSYHTTNEKLFF. DNA for the CDR3: TGTGCCAGCAGCTATCACACAACTAATGAAAAACTGTTTTTT.

This clonotype was seen a handful of times. This may stem from a read error, because a much larger clone lies one nucleotide away. This chain uses TRBV7-6 with TRBJ2-2; the match to TRBD1 covers 8 bases. CDR3 length equals 14 residues. CDR1 and CDR2 (germline): SGHVS, FNYEAQ. The CDR3 sequence is CASSSRGQAGALFF. The DNA of the CDR3 is TGTGCCAGCAGCTCCAGGGGGCAGGCCGGGGCGCTGTTTTTT.